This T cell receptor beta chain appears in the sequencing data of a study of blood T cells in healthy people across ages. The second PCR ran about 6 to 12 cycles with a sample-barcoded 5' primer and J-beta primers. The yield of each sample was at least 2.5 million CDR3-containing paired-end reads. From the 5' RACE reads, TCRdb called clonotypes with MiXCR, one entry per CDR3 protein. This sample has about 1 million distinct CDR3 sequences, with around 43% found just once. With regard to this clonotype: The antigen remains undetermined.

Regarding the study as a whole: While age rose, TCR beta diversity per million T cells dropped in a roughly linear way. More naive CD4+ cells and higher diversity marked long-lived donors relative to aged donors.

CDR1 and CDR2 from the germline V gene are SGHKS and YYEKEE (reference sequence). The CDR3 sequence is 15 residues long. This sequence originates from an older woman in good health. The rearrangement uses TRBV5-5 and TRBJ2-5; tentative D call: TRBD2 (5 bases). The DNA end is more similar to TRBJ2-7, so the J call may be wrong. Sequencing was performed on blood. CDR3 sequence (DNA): TGTGCCAGCAGCTTGGCCTCGGGGAATACCTACGAGCAGTACTTC. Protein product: CASSLASGNTYEQYF.